A single sample is the source of the 10 T cell receptor beta chains below, sequenced in a study of graft-versus-host responses after intestinal transplantation (dated by TCRdb to the early 2020s). These receptors lack a known antigen. In the paper's terms, the time point label means: cells obtained before transplantation from donor or recipient. Receptor libraries were prepared by the immunoSEQ multiplex PCR assay. TCRdb's version of the immuneACCESS table is confined to in-frame rearrangements and falls short of the full clone set. An unresolved V gene accounts for under half of the shortfall where checked; the remainder is of unknown origin. The sample table holds under 100,000 clones, of which under 95% were seen once. Around 0.44% of the sample is held by the ten biggest clonotypes. Material: unstimulated CD8+ T cells sorted from spleen or lymph node cells, obtained before transplant. The receptors derive from a human donor who was the organ donor for an intestinal transplant.

The chain employs TRBV19 and TRBJ1-1, with D unclear. CDR1 and CDR2 (germline): LNHDA, SQIVND (reference sequence). The V end lost 7 bases, the J end lost 5 bases, and 14 bases lay between the germline ends. This CDR3 is 13 amino acids long. CDR3 protein: CASTLPPGTEAFF. Written as DNA, the CDR3 is TGTGCCAGTACTCTTCCCCCGGGGACTGAAGCTTTCTTT. Looking up the rest from reference TRBV19 and TRBJ1-1 gives the full variable domain: DGGITQSPKYLFRKEGQNVTLSCEQNLNHDAMYWYRQDPGQGLRLIYYSQIVNDFQKGDIAEGYSVSREKKESFPLTVTSAQKNPTAFYLCASTLPPGTEAFFGQGTRLTVV.

The rearrangement uses TRBV7-2 and TRBJ2-5, with 7 bases that match TRBD1. Matching the DNA end better, TRBJ2-7 makes the J call doubtful. Looked up from germline, CDR1 is SGHTA and CDR2 is FQGNSA. CDR3 length equals 13 residues. The CDR3 nucleotides are TGTGCCAGCAGCTCGGGACAGTCCTACGAGCAGTACTTC. Translating it yields CASSSGQSYEQYF.

On this clone itself: This sample also contains other DNA sequences that code for the same CDR3. The rearrangement joins TRBV19 to TRBJ1-5, with D unresolved. The CDR3 loop spans 15 amino acids. Between the trimmed V and J ends, which lost 3 bases and 0 bases, there was a span of 9 bases. Per the germline V gene, CDR1 is LNHDA and CDR2 is SQIVND (reference sequence). The CDR3 here is CASSITDYSNQPQHF. In DNA, the CDR3 is TGTGCCAGTAGTATTACGGACTATAGCAATCAGCCCCAGCATTTT.

This chain connects TRBV7-2 to TRBJ1-2, with D perhaps matching TRBD1 (5 bases). V was shortened by 5 bases and J by 3 bases, with 22 bases between the two germline ends. CDR1 SGHTA and CDR2 FQGNSA come from the germline V gene. The CDR3 spans 17 residues. The CDR3 DNA sequence: TGTGCCAGCAGCAAAAAGACAGCCCCTCAAGATGACTATGGCTACACCTTC. Amino acid sequence: CASSKKTAPQDDYGYTF.

The chain has TRBV9 and TRBJ1-5; D is ambiguous. The V and J ends lost 4 bases and 5 bases respectively, with 13 bases between them. The germline V gene encodes CDR1 SGDLS and CDR2 YYNGEE. The CDR3 is 14 residues long. CDR3 bases: TGTGCCAGCAGCCCTGACGGGAACTATCAGCCCCAGCATTTT. Protein sequence: CASSPDGNYQPQHF.

The rearrangement uses TRBV4-1 and TRBJ1-1, with TRBD1 as a possible D gene (6 bases). CDR1 MGHRA and CDR2 YSYEKL come from the germline V gene. The CDR3 is 16 amino acids. The ends were cut back, 0 bases at V and 4 bases at J, with 15 bases in the middle. The CDR3 sequence: CASSQDFGGLSTEAFF. The CDR3 DNA reads TGCGCCAGCAGCCAAGATTTCGGGGGGCTGAGCACTGAAGCTTTCTTT.

The J gene is TRBJ1-2, the V gene TRBV6-5, with 9 bases aligning to TRBD1. The CDR3 length is 15 residues. After removal of 5 bases from V and 8 bases from J, the junction contained 12 bases not matched to a gene. CDR1 MNHEY and CDR2 SVGAGI come from the germline V gene. CDR3 nucleotides: TGTGCCAGCAGTAAATCCGGGACAGGGATTTCCGGCTACACCTTC. Amino acids: CASSKSGTGISGYTF.

This clone was observed once. V usage is TRBV28 and J usage is TRBJ2-5, with D perhaps matching TRBD2 (7 bases). Germline V CDR1 and CDR2: MDHEN, SYDVKM. V shed 5 bases and J shed 4 bases, with 23 bases lying between them. There are 17 residues in the CDR3. As DNA, the CDR3 is TGTGCCAGCAGTCCGTCTACAACAGGGAGGGTAGGAGAGACCCAGTACTTC. Protein: CASSPSTTGRVGETQYF.

This chain links TRBV27 with TRBJ1-1; 9 bases line up with TRBD1. The CDR3 is 15 amino acids. From germline, CDR1 is MNHEY and CDR2 SMNVEV (reference sequence). Germline trimming cut 5 bases from V and 3 bases from J; bases unmatched to any gene: 7. The CDR3 spells CASSLQGAGYTEAFF. CDR3 DNA sequence: TGTGCCAGCAGTCTACAGGGGGCGGGATACACTGAAGCTTTCTTT.

The gene calls are TRBV5-6 and TRBJ2-7; 7 bases match TRBD1. The CDR3 has 14 residues. V was clipped by 0 bases and J by 6 bases; unmatched bases: 6. The germline V gene encodes CDR1 SGHDT and CDR2 YYEEEE. For the CDR3, the DNA is TGTGCCAGCAGCTTGGTCACAGGGGCCTCCGAGCAGTACTTC. Protein product: CASSLVTGASEQYF. Combining the CDR3 with reference TRBV5-6 and TRBJ2-7 gives the whole variable domain DAGVTQSPTHLIKTRGQQVTLRCSPKSGHDTVSWYQQALGQGPQFIFQYYEEEERQRGNFPDRFSGHQFPNYSSELNVNALLLGDSALYLCASSLVTGASEQYFGPGTRLTVT.